The T cell receptor beta chain under discussion was sequenced for a study of human T cells and chemical hapten exposure. The CDR3 has 14 residues. The V and J ends lost 0 bases and 2 bases respectively, with 6 bases between them. In germline, CDR1 is MNHEY, CDR2 SMNVEV (reference sequence). This clonotype was counted many times. TCRdb re-analysed the RACE reads in MiXCR, keeping a single row per CDR3 protein. The data hold approximately 40,000 distinct CDR3 sequences, with approximately 3.5% observed a single time. Time point: patch test 2, 6 weeks after DPC sensitization. Treatment given: therapeutic diphenylcyclopropenone sensitization with weekly scalp DPC.

Sequenced material: whole blood, taken in connection with sensitization to the hapten diphenylcyclopropenone (DPC). The chain couples TRBV27 to TRBJ2-3; D unresolved. This clonotype originated in a man aged 35-49 years with alopecia areata. Some clones in this sample may be carry-over from other donors' samples. DNA for the CDR3: TGTGCCAGCAGTTTATCCCACGACACAGATACGCAGTATTTT. Amino acid sequence: CASSLSHDTDTQYF.